The 29 T cell receptor beta chains below all came from one sample that was sequenced in a study of cytomegalovirus exposure and HLA in healthy donors. Primers for the PCR totalled 60 Vbeta and 13 Jbeta. The data were produced by immunoSEQ multiplex PCR, yet TCRdb's version contains in-frame clones alone and is incomplete. The sample has approximately 190,000 clones, 81% seen once. Sequenced: PBMCs. These receptors originate from a man aged 35-49 years in good health and CMV-seropositive.

The V and J genes are TRBV19 and TRBJ2-5; 9 nucleotides line up with TRBD1. The J call may be wrong; the DNA end is better matched by TRBJ2-7. The germline CDR1 and CDR2 sequences are LNHDA and SQIVND (reference sequence). The CDR3 has 12 amino acids. CDR3 DNA sequence: TGTGCCACCTCGGACAGGGGCCACGAGCAGTACTTC. Amino acids: CATSDRGHEQYF.

The chain has TRBV2 and TRBJ2-3; the match to TRBD2 covers 12 bases. Germline CDR1 reads SNHLY; CDR2 reads FYNNEI. The length of the CDR3 is 12 residues. V was pared by 10 bases and J by 10 bases, with 6 bases of the junction left unmatched. CDR3 sequence reads: CATRLAGAAQYF. The CDR3 DNA reads TGTGCCACCAGACTAGCGGGGGCGGCGCAGTATTTT.

The gene calls are TRBV18 and TRBJ1-2; maybe TRBD1 (5 bases). The germline CDR1 and CDR2 sequences are KGHSH and LQKENI. The CDR3 spans 15 residues. V lost 2 bases and J 2 bases, leaving 12 bases between the germline ends. CDR3 sequence reads: CASSPSTGPNYGYTF. CDR3 sequence (DNA): TGTGCCAGCTCACCAAGCACAGGACCCAACTATGGCTACACCTTC.

This chain uses TRBV7-2 with TRBJ2-7, with D perhaps matching TRBD1 (6 bases). With 1 base removed from V and 3 bases from J, the gap between germline ends came to 10 bases. The length of the CDR3 is 14 residues. Germline CDR1 reads SGHTA; CDR2 reads FQGNSA. CDR3 bases: TGTGCCAGCAGCTTAGGCAGGGGAAGCTACGAGCAGTACTTC. Its translation: CASSLGRGSYEQYF.

The CDR3 reads CASSLVPGQQETQYF. CDR3 bases: TGTGCCAGTAGCCTCGTCCCGGGACAGCAAGAGACCCAGTACTTC. The rearrangement uses TRBV19 and TRBJ2-5; 7 nucleotides align to TRBD1. CDR1 LNHDA and CDR2 SQIVND come from the germline V gene (reference sequence). CDR3 length: 15 amino acids. V shed 6 bases, J shed 2 bases, and the junction held 9 bases outside the gene matches.

The chain links TRBV19 to TRBJ1-2, with TRBD1 matching over 10 bases. CDR3 size: 16 residues. With 5 bases clipped from V and 3 bases from J, the junction kept 9 bases outside the gene matches. Germline V lookup: CDR1 LNHDA, CDR2 SQIVND (reference sequence). CDR3 DNA sequence: TGTGCCAGTAGTTTTCGGACAGGGGGGAGACACTATGGCTACACCTTC. Encoded protein: CASSFRTGGRHYGYTF.

The chain links TRBV29-1 to TRBJ1-1, with D possibly matching TRBD1 (5 bases). Looked up from germline, CDR1 is SQVTM and CDR2 is ANQGSEA. V gave up 0 bases and J gave up 0 bases, with 8 bases separating them. This CDR3 is 14 amino acids long. The CDR3 DNA is TGCAGCGTTGAAGATCGGGGGATGAACACTGAAGCTTTCTTT. Protein: CSVEDRGMNTEAFF.

V is TRBV7-9 and J is TRBJ2-5; 7 bases map to TRBD2. Germline lookup yields CDR1 SEHNR and CDR2 FQNEAQ (reference sequence). V trimming: 5 bases; J trimming: 5 bases; junction bases outside the gene matches: 11. This CDR3 has 15 residues. DNA of the CDR3: TGTGCCAGCAGCCAAGATCCGGGGGGTGGGGAGACCCAGTACTTC. This translates into CASSQDPGGGETQYF. The full variable domain, rest sourced from reference TRBV7-9 and TRBJ2-5, is DTGVSQNPRHKITKRGQNVTFRCDPISEHNRLYWYRQTLGQGPEFLTYFQNEAQLEKSRLLSDRFSAERPKGSFSTLEIQRTEQGDSAMYLCASSQDPGGGETQYFGPGTRLLVL.

The gene calls are TRBV7-7 and TRBJ2-7; TRBD1 matches at 10 bases. Germline-derived CDR1 and CDR2 are SSHAT and FNYEAQ (reference sequence). After removal of 4 bases from V and 5 bases from J, the junction contained 5 bases not matched to a gene. The CDR3 covers 14 residues. The CDR3 DNA follows: TGTGCCAGCAGCTCCGGGACAGGGGAAAACGAGCAGTACTTC. Translation: CASSSGTGENEQYF.

The rearrangement links TRBV19 to TRBJ2-1; TRBD2 aligns across 9 bases. The germline V gene has CDR1 LNHDA and CDR2 SQIVND (reference sequence). The V gene end was trimmed by 6 bases and the J gene end by 9 bases; junction bases not matched to a gene: 9. The CDR3 length is 14 residues. The CDR3, as DNA: TGTGCCAGTAGGGGGCGGGGGGGCGGCGGTGAGCAGTTCTTC. It specifies CASRGRGGGGEQFF.

This clone was seen a few times. Mismatch with germline at one junction end may stem from a read error. The rearrangement links TRBV6-6 to TRBJ2-5; D uncertain. Germline-derived CDR1 and CDR2 are MNHNY and SVGAGI (reference sequence). The CDR3 is 12 amino acids. The CDR3 DNA reads as TGTGCCAGCAGTCAACGTCAAGAGGCCCAGTACTTC. It is translated as CASSQRQEAQYF.

This chain links TRBV30 with TRBJ2-1; TRBD2 matches at 10 bases. The germline V gene encodes CDR1 GTSNPN and CDR2 SVGIG (reference sequence). Unmatched junction bases numbered 4, after V lost 2 bases and J lost 3 bases. The CDR3 length is 15 residues. The CDR3 loop reads CAWSITSGNYNEQFF. In DNA form, the CDR3 reads TGTGCCTGGAGTATTACTAGCGGGAACTACAATGAGCAGTTCTTC.

V usage is TRBV7-3 and J usage is TRBJ2-7; weak D call: TRBD2 (6 bases). Germline V lookup: CDR1 SGHTA, CDR2 FQGTGA. Trimming left V 5 bases short and J 0 bases short, with 17 bases between. The CDR3 is 16 residues long. Here the CDR3 reads CASSLRGSLSSYEQYF. DNA of the CDR3: TGTGCCAGCAGCCTCCGGGGGAGTCTGAGCTCCTACGAGCAGTACTTC. The variable domain in full, with the rest retrieved from reference TRBV7-3 and TRBJ2-7, is GAGVSQTPSNKVTEKGKYVELRCDPISGHTALYWYRQSLGQGPEFLIYFQGTGAADDSGLPNDRFFAVRPEGSVSTLKIQRTERGDSAVYLCASSLRGSLSSYEQYFGPGTRLTVT.

The J gene is TRBJ1-1, the V gene TRBV2, with D possibly being TRBD1 (6 bases). V was shortened by 5 bases and J by 7 bases, with 8 bases between the two germline ends. The length of the CDR3 is 11 residues. Germline CDR1 is SNHLY and CDR2 is FYNNEI. The CDR3 nucleotides are TGTGCCAGCAGTACGACAGGTGAAGCTTTCTTT. Translation gives CASSTTGEAFF.

The chain combines TRBV2 with TRBJ2-3, with 7 positions matching TRBD2. Trimming at V came to 5 bases and at J to 6 bases, leaving 11 bases not matched to a gene. Germline V gives CDR1 SNHLY, CDR2 FYNNEI. This CDR3 is built from 15 residues. CDR3 in amino acids: CASSYGRVSWDTQYF. The DNA for the CDR3 is TGTGCCAGCAGTTATGGGAGGGTTTCATGGGATACGCAGTATTTT.

This clone occurred once. V gene TRBV28 combines with J gene TRBJ2-2, with D tentatively TRBD2 (5 bases). CDR1 and CDR2 (germline): MDHEN, SYDVKM. The CDR3 has 13 amino acids. The V end was cut by 7 bases, the J end by 4 bases, with 10 bases between. CDR3 in amino acids: CASNNGGTGELFF. DNA for the CDR3: TGTGCCAGCAATAACGGAGGCACCGGGGAGCTGTTTTTT.

The genes are TRBV7-9 and TRBJ1-5; no reliable D call. Per germline, CDR1 SEHNR and CDR2 FQNEAQ (reference sequence). The length of the CDR3 is 14 residues. Trimming took 8 bases from V and 0 from J, leaving 11 bases between them. CDR3 in amino acids: CASADRDSNQPQHF. In nucleotides, the CDR3 is TGTGCCAGCGCGGACCGGGATAGCAATCAGCCCCAGCATTTT.

The V call is TRBV11-2, the J call TRBJ2-4; 11 bases match TRBD2. Germline V gives CDR1 SGHAT, CDR2 FQNNGV. The length of the CDR3 is 18 residues. The J segment lost 6 bases and the V segment lost 0 bases, leaving 10 bases of the junction unmatched. The CDR3 region is CASSLDAAGLAEGNIQYF. CDR3 sequence (DNA): TGTGCCAGCAGCTTAGATGCCGCGGGACTAGCGGAGGGAAACATTCAGTACTTC.

The chain combines TRBV27 with TRBJ1-5; TRBD1 agrees at 7 bases. Germline V gene lookup returns CDR1 MNHEY and CDR2 SMNVEV (reference sequence). The CDR3 loop spans 14 amino acids. The ends lost 2 bases at V and 5 bases at J; junction bases unmatched: 3. The CDR3 here is CASSLRGGDQPQHF. CDR3 nucleotide sequence: TGTGCCAGCAGTTTAAGAGGGGGCGATCAGCCCCAGCATTTT.

V usage is TRBV10-3 and J usage is TRBJ2-2, with 9 bases lining up with TRBD1. The CDR3 totals 13 residues. Germline trimming cut 10 bases from V and 8 bases from J; bases unmatched to any gene: 8. Germline CDR1 ENHRY, CDR2 SYGVKD. CDR3 nucleotide sequence: TGTGCCACTCAGGGACAGGGAGCAGGGGAGCTGTTTTTT. It encodes CATQGQGAGELFF.

The chain is built from TRBV9 and TRBJ2-7; D not resolved. CDR1 SGDLS and CDR2 YYNGEE come from the germline V gene. The V gene lost 0 bases and the J gene lost 3 bases, with 10 bases spanning the gap. This CDR3 spans 14 amino acids. CDR3 amino acids: CASSVALVGYEQYF. CDR3 DNA sequence: TGTGCCAGCAGCGTAGCACTTGTCGGCTACGAGCAGTACTTC.

The chain carries TRBV15 and TRBJ2-7; tentative D call: TRBD1 (6 bases). Between the trimmed V and J ends, which lost 3 bases and 3 bases, there was a span of 12 bases. The CDR3 contains 14 residues. From germline, CDR1 is LNHNV and CDR2 YYDKDF (reference sequence). The CDR3 reads CATSSPQGNYEQYF. Here the CDR3 DNA reads TGTGCCACCAGCAGCCCCCAGGGGAACTACGAGCAGTACTTC. Combining the CDR3 with reference TRBV15 and TRBJ2-7 gives the whole variable domain DAMVIQNPRYQVTQFGKPVTLSCSQTLNHNVMYWYQQKSSQAPKLLFHYYDKDFNNEADTPDNFQSRRPNTSFCFLDIRSPGLGDTAMYLCATSSPQGNYEQYFGPGTRLTVT.

CDR3 amino acids: CASSGFPGSGNTIYF. In nucleotides, the CDR3 is TGTGCCAGCAGTGGCTTCCCGGGATCTGGAAACACCATATATTTT. The rearrangement joins TRBV6-1 to TRBJ1-3; D is undetermined. Trimming took 4 bases from V and 1 from J, leaving 11 bases between them. CDR1 and CDR2 (germline): MNHNS, SASEGT. The CDR3 sequence is 15 residues long.

For this clone: One end of the junction fails to match germline, which may point to a read error. This chain uses TRBV11-2 with TRBJ2-7; possibly TRBD2 for D (5 bases). This CDR3 has 19 residues. Per germline, CDR1 SGHAT and CDR2 FQNNGV. In DNA, the CDR3 is TGTGCCAGCAGCTTAGGCCCCTGGCGCGGGTCCCTCTACTCCCACGAGCAGTACTTC. Translated: CASSLGPWRGSLYSHEQYF.

This sequence joins TRBV7-9 and TRBJ2-5; the D gene is possibly TRBD2 (6 bases). The J call is uncertain, as TRBJ2-7 better fits the DNA end. The CDR3 is 16 residues long. Germline assignment: CDR1 SEHNR and CDR2 FQNEAQ (reference sequence). CDR3 DNA sequence: TGTGCCAGCAGCTCGAATACGGGACTGGCAAACTACGAGCAGTACTTC. This sequence encodes CASSSNTGLANYEQYF.

The chain recombines TRBV6-1 with TRBJ1-1, with a tentative D call TRBD1 (5 bases). The V end was cut by 1 base, the J end by 2 bases, with 8 bases between. Germline V gene sequence: CDR1 MNHNS, CDR2 SASEGT. The CDR3 spans 14 residues. CDR3 residues: CASSEGGDNTEAFF. Written as DNA, the CDR3 is TGTGCCAGCAGTGAAGGGGGGGATAACACTGAAGCTTTCTTT.

This chain joins TRBV4-2 and TRBJ2-3; 10 nucleotides line up with TRBD2. Germline V gives CDR1 LGHNA, CDR2 YNFKEQ. V lost 3 bases and J lost 0; bases outside the gene matches: 15. CDR3 length: 20 residues. The CDR3 protein is CASSHDLGLAGDFSTDTQYF. CDR3 bases: TGTGCCAGCAGCCACGACTTAGGGCTAGCGGGGGATTTTAGCACAGATACGCAGTATTTT.

This chain connects TRBV9 to TRBJ2-3; D is undetermined. The CDR3 is 13 residues long. The V gene lost 4 bases and the J gene lost 6 bases, with 12 bases spanning the gap. Germline lookup yields CDR1 SGDLS and CDR2 YYNGEE. CDR3 protein: CASSPPSGDTQYF. The CDR3 DNA follows: TGTGCCAGCAGCCCCCCCTCCGGGGATACGCAGTATTTT.

The J gene is TRBJ2-5, the V gene TRBV2, with a tentative D call TRBD2 (5 bases). This CDR3 contains 13 residues. In germline, CDR1 is SNHLY, CDR2 FYNNEI. The V gene lost 4 bases and the J gene lost 4 bases, with 10 bases spanning the gap. The CDR3: CASSVGRGETQYF. In DNA form, the CDR3 reads TGTGCCAGCAGTGTGGGTCGGGGAGAGACCCAGTACTTC.